These 25 T cell receptor beta chains came from one sample sequenced in a study of shared clonotypes between healthy human individuals. Measured with immunoSEQ multiplex PCR; TCRdb has only the in-frame clones, and not every one. Of nearly 500,000 clones listed, around 78% were seen once; the top ten hold roughly 13%. Material for sequencing was PBMCs. The receptor source for this set is a woman between 35 and 50 years old in good health. Some clones in this sample may be carry-over from other donors' samples.

About this clone: Possible read error: a much larger clone is one base away. V usage is TRBV6-1 and J usage is TRBJ2-2, with TRBD2 identical over 8 bases. Germline V gives CDR1 MNHNS, CDR2 SASEGT. The CDR3 is made up of 15 amino acids. This CDR3 reads CASSSLDSVSGGLFF. CDR3 nucleotide sequence: TGTGCCAGCAGTTCTCTAGACAGTGTCAGCGGGGGGCTGTTTTTT.

This clone was picked up one time. CDR3 nucleotides: TGTGCCAGCAGCTTGGGTGAACTAGCGGGTGCAGATACGCAGTATTTT. Translated: CASSLGELAGADTQYF. The chain couples TRBV4-2 to TRBJ2-3; 9 bases line up with TRBD2. V lost 5 bases and J lost 4; bases outside the gene matches: 10. The CDR3 covers 16 residues. From germline, CDR1 is LGHNA and CDR2 YNFKEQ.

The table lists this clone with a few counts. V and J are TRBV7-8 and TRBJ1-2, with 7 bases that match TRBD1. Losses at the gene ends were 5 bases for V and 8 bases for J; bases not matched to a gene: 5. Germline V lookup: CDR1 SGHVS, CDR2 FQNEAQ. CDR3 length: 12 amino acids. The CDR3: CASSQTGVGYTF. The CDR3 nucleotides read TGTGCCAGCAGCCAAACAGGGGTAGGCTACACCTTC.

The V call is TRBV5-1, the J call TRBJ2-5; 13 bases fit TRBD2. CDR1 is SGHRS, CDR2 YFSETQ, per germline. V lost 2 bases, J lost 8 bases, and 12 bases stayed unmatched. The CDR3 length is 17 residues. The CDR3, as DNA: TGCGCCAGCAGCTTCCCCCGGACTAGCGGGAGTATAGGTACCCAGTACTTC. Translated, it gives CASSFPRTSGSIGTQYF. The full variable domain, rest sourced from reference TRBV5-1 and TRBJ2-5, is KAGVTQTPRYLIKTRGQQVTLSCSPISGHRSVSWYQQTPGQGLQFLFEYFSETQRNKGNFPGRFSGRQFSNSRSEMNVSTLELGDSALYLCASSFPRTSGSIGTQYFGPGTRLLVL.

The rearrangement uses TRBV19 and TRBJ2-7; 8 positions match TRBD1. The germline V gene has CDR1 LNHDA and CDR2 SQIVND (reference sequence). The CDR3 sequence is 17 residues long. V lost 3 bases, J lost 5 bases, and 15 bases stayed unmatched. This chain's CDR3 is CASSIRPGQAPRDEQYF. Here the CDR3 DNA reads TGTGCCAGTAGTATTCGACCGGGACAGGCCCCGCGGGACGAGCAGTACTTC.

This clone was seen a few times. Only one base separates this from a far larger clonotype, so it likely reflects a read error. The V gene is TRBV9, the J gene TRBJ2-7; no clear D gene. The CDR3 spans 14 residues. Germline loops: CDR1 SGDLS, CDR2 YYNGEE. The CDR3, as DNA: TGTGCCAGCAGCGTATCAACTGCCTCCTACGAGCGGTACTTC. Translating gives CASSVSTASYERYF.

In this sample, this clone turned up a few times. The J gene is TRBJ2-1, the V gene TRBV30; TRBD2 matches 15 bases. Trimming took 5 bases from V and 9 from J; bases not matched to a gene: 11. CDR3 size: 16 residues. The V gene's germline CDR1 is GTSNPN and CDR2 SVGIG (reference sequence). CDR3 DNA: TGTGCCTGGCTAGGACTAGCGGGAGGGCTGCGAGGTGAGCAGTTCTTC. Encoded protein: CAWLGLAGGLRGEQFF.

The chain uses TRBV28 and TRBJ1-5; 7 bases line up with TRBD1. Losses at the gene ends were 5 bases for V and 2 bases for J; bases not matched to a gene: 15. CDR3 length: 18 amino acids. Per the germline V gene, CDR1 is MDHEN and CDR2 is SYDVKM. In DNA, the CDR3 is TGTGCCAGCAGTCAAGGGGGCGCAGGCCCTTCGGGCAATCAGCCCCAGCATTTT. This gives the protein CASSQGGAGPSGNQPQHF.

The chain links TRBV4-3 to TRBJ2-1, with 9 nucleotides matching TRBD2. CDR1 is LGHNA and CDR2 is YSLEER in the germline V gene. This CDR3 spans 15 amino acids. V shed 0 bases and J 8 bases; nucleotides not matched to a gene: 5. The CDR3: CASSQEWIAGDEQFF. Here the CDR3 DNA reads TGCGCCAGCAGCCAAGAATGGATAGCGGGAGATGAGCAGTTCTTC.

This clone was counted ten times or more. V usage is TRBV10-3 and J usage is TRBJ2-7; a possible D gene is TRBD1 (5 bases). The CDR3 length is 12 residues. CDR1 ENHRY and CDR2 SYGVKD come from the germline V gene. Trimming left V 6 bases short and J 4 bases short, with 10 bases between. The CDR3 region is CAISREGYEQYF. The CDR3 region has the DNA TGTGCCATCAGCAGGGAAGGTTACGAGCAGTACTTC.

The chain combines TRBV7-2 with TRBJ1-2, with D tentatively TRBD1 (5 bases). Trimming removed 3 bases from V and 6 bases from J, with 8 bases in between. The CDR3 is 12 amino acids. The germline CDR1 and CDR2 sequences are SGHTA and FQGNSA. The CDR3 here is CASSFARDGYTF. DNA of the CDR3: TGTGCCAGCAGCTTTGCCAGGGATGGCTACACCTTC.

The V call is TRBV15, the J call TRBJ2-2, with TRBD2 identical over 8 bases. The germline V gene has CDR1 LNHNV and CDR2 YYDKDF (reference sequence). This CDR3 contains 17 residues. J was trimmed by 1 base and V by 3 bases; bases with no gene match: 7. The CDR3 loop reads CATSSPGLAQNTGELFF. Here the CDR3 DNA reads TGTGCCACCAGCAGCCCCGGACTAGCCCAGAACACCGGGGAGCTGTTTTTT.

This clone was found a few times. This chain connects TRBV5-1 to TRBJ1-4; D unclear. Looked up from germline, CDR1 is SGHRS and CDR2 is YFSETQ. This CDR3 is built from 16 residues. With 3 bases removed from V and 0 bases from J, the gap between germline ends came to 12 bases. The CDR3 here is CASSSQPPATNEKLFF. The CDR3 DNA is TGCGCCAGCAGCTCGCAGCCTCCCGCAACTAATGAAAAACTGTTTTTT.

The chain employs TRBV10-3 and TRBJ2-5; D call uncertain. The J call may be wrong; the DNA end is better matched by TRBJ2-7. Per the germline V gene, CDR1 is ENHRY and CDR2 is SYGVKD. This CDR3 comprises 12 residues. CDR3 DNA sequence: TGTGCCATCAGTGGGCAGGAAGGCGAGCAGTACTTC. Its translation is CAISGQEGEQYF.

The chain has TRBV5-4 and TRBJ1-2, with unresolved D. Looked up from germline, CDR1 is SGHNT and CDR2 is YYREEE (reference sequence). V lost 4 bases and J 3 bases, leaving 13 bases between the germline ends. The CDR3 totals 14 residues. The CDR3 coding sequence is TGTGCCAGCAGCCCAGGAGGCACGTACTATGGCTACACCTTC. Protein product: CASSPGGTYYGYTF. The full variable domain, with the rest looked up from reference TRBV5-4 and TRBJ1-2, is ETGVTQSPTHLIKTRGQQVTLRCSSQSGHNTVSWYQQALGQGPQFIFQYYREEENGRGNFPPRFSGLQFPNYSSELNVNALELDDSALYLCASSPGGTYYGYTFGSGTRLTVV.

The CDR3 protein is CASSSPGTRDEQFF. The CDR3 region has the DNA TGTGCCAGCAGCTCCCCCGGGACTAGGGATGAGCAGTTCTTC. This rearrangement joins TRBV11-3 to TRBJ2-1, with TRBD2 matching over 8 bases. This CDR3 comprises 14 residues. The germline V gene has CDR1 SGHNT and CDR2 YENEEA. J gave up 8 bases and V 4 bases, and 7 bases lay outside the gene matches.

Concerning this clone itself: It may be a read error: a sequence one base away is much more abundant. Different DNA sequences within this sample yield the same CDR3. V and J are TRBV9 and TRBJ2-2, with D perhaps matching TRBD1 or TRBD2 (5 bases each). Germline V gene data show CDR1 as SGDLS and CDR2 as YYNGEE. CDR3 size: 16 residues. CDR3 sequence: CASSVGVSEATGELFF. The CDR3 DNA reads as TGCGCCAGCAGCGTAGGGGTTAGCGAGGCCACCGGGGAGCTGTTTTTT.

The chain combines TRBV11-2 with TRBJ2-1, with 7 bases fitting TRBD2. V trimming: 4 bases; J trimming: 6 bases; junction bases outside the gene matches: 9. Looked up from germline, CDR1 is SGHAT and CDR2 is FQNNGV. CDR3 length equals 15 residues. In DNA form, the CDR3 reads TGTGCCAGCAGCTCCCGGGATTGGGGGGGCAATGAGCAGTTCTTC. Protein sequence: CASSSRDWGGNEQFF. Full variable domain (missing parts from reference TRBV11-2 and TRBJ2-1): EAGVAQSPRYKIIEKRQSVAFWCNPISGHATLYWYQQILGQGPKLLIQFQNNGVVDDSQLPKDRFSAERLKGVDSTLKIQPAKLEDSAVYLCASSSRDWGGNEQFFGPGTRLTVL.

The rearrangement links TRBV29-1 to TRBJ1-2, with 9 bases matching TRBD1. V shed 7 bases, J shed 1 base, and the junction held 4 bases outside the gene matches. The CDR3 contains 13 residues. Per germline, CDR1 SQVTM and CDR2 ANQGSEA. For the CDR3, the DNA is TGCAGCGCCCGGACAGGGGATAACTATGGCTACACCTTC. This encodes CSARTGDNYGYTF.

This chain uses TRBV18 with TRBJ1-5, with a possible D match to TRBD1 (6 bases). Deletions cut 1 base from V and 2 bases from J, with 12 bases between. CDR1 KGHSH and CDR2 LQKENI come from the germline V gene. The CDR3 covers 16 residues. CDR3 residues: CASSPRGGGGNQPQHF. Here the CDR3 DNA reads TGTGCCAGCTCACCACGAGGCGGGGGCGGCAATCAGCCCCAGCATTTT.

This clone was recorded a few times. The CDR3 spells CAWSRGATYEQYF. The CDR3 DNA reads TGTGCCTGGAGTCGGGGGGCCACCTACGAGCAGTACTTC. V and J are TRBV30 and TRBJ2-5; tentative D call: TRBD2 (7 bases). With the DNA end fitting TRBJ2-7 better, the J assignment may be wrong. The CDR3 spans 13 residues. Germline CDR1 reads GTSNPN; CDR2 reads SVGIG (reference sequence).

The chain joins TRBV5-1 to TRBJ2-3; perhaps TRBD2 as D (7 bases). The CDR3 runs to 16 residues. Trimming cost V 1 base and J 4 bases, with 16 bases left between them. Germline loops: CDR1 SGHRS, CDR2 YFSETQ. CDR3 in DNA: TGCGCCAGCAGCTTGCAGGGGCGGGAGAGGGCAGATACGCAGTATTTT. Translation: CASSLQGRERADTQYF.

At least ten counts were recorded for this clone. The sample holds other DNA sequences that translate to the same CDR3. The chain uses TRBV19 and TRBJ2-3, with 12 bases lining up with TRBD2. From germline, CDR1 is LNHDA and CDR2 SQIVND (reference sequence). Trimming took 7 bases from V and 0 from J; bases not matched to a gene: 5. CDR3 length: 16 amino acids. The CDR3 bases are TGTGCCAGTAAGAGACTAGCGGGGGCTAGCACAGATACGCAGTATTTT. Encoded protein: CASKRLAGASTDTQYF. Together with reference TRBV19 and TRBJ2-3, the CDR3 gives the full variable domain: DGGITQSPKYLFRKEGQNVTLSCEQNLNHDAMYWYRQDPGQGLRLIYYSQIVNDFQKGDIAEGYSVSREKKESFPLTVTSAQKNPTAFYLCASKRLAGASTDTQYFGPGTRLTVL.

The chain joins TRBV7-6 to TRBJ2-7; 7 bases agree with TRBD1. After removal of 5 bases from V and 3 bases from J, the junction contained 4 bases not matched to a gene. Looked up from germline, CDR1 is SGHVS and CDR2 is FNYEAQ. This CDR3 has 13 amino acids. The CDR3 spells CASSTWDSYEQYF. CDR3 coding DNA: TGTGCCAGCAGCACCTGGGACAGCTACGAGCAGTACTTC.

The rearrangement joins TRBV27 to TRBJ2-2; no definite D call. CDR3 length: 13 amino acids. Germline CDR1 is MNHEY and CDR2 is SMNVEV (reference sequence). V was shortened by 3 bases and J by 5 bases, with 7 bases between the two germline ends. CDR3 coding DNA: TGTGCCAGCAGTTTCCGGAAAACCGGGGAGCTGTTTTTT. Residues: CASSFRKTGELFF.